This T cell receptor (beta chain) was sequenced for a study of cytotoxic CD8 clonotypes in ibrutinib-treated CLL. Study-level background: Once patients had received a median 12 months of treatment, range 6 to 36, response samples were obtained. Samples averaged around 280,000 productive templates and just under 95,000 productive rearrangements.

General observations from the study: Upon ibrutinib response clonality rose, and upon progression it fell back toward baseline.

Measured with immunoSEQ multiplex PCR; TCRdb has only the in-frame clones, and not every one. The data contain 12,000 or so clones, roughly four fifths of them singletons. Extraction of around 2 micrograms of genomic DNA from cryopreserved PBMCs supplied material for TCR beta libraries. V was trimmed by 4 bases and J by 0 bases, leaving 11 bases between them. This CDR3 has 15 amino acids. Germline V lookup: CDR1 SGHTS, CDR2 YDEGEE. Note on this clone: Its antigen remains unidentified.

This receptor was taken from a human donor with chronic lymphocytic leukemia. The material sequenced was PBMCs, taken at disease progression, from a patient treated with ibrutinib. J is TRBJ2-1 and V is TRBV5-8; D may be TRBD1 (6 bases). CDR3 nucleotides: TGTGCCAGCAGCCTTGGACAGAGCTCCTACAATGAGCAGTTCTTC. This gives the protein CASSLGQSSYNEQFF.